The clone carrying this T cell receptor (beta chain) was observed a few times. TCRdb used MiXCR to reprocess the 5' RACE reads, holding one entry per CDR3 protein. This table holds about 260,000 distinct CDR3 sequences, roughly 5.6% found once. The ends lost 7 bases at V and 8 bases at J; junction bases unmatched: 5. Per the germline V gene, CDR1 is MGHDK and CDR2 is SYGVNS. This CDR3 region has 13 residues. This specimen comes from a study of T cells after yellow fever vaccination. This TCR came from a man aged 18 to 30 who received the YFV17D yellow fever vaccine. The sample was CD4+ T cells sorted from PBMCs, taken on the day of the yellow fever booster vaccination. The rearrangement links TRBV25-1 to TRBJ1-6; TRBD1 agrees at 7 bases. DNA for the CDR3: TGTGCCAGCACTTCCAGGGGGGATTCACCCCTCCACTTT. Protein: CASTSRGDSPLHF.